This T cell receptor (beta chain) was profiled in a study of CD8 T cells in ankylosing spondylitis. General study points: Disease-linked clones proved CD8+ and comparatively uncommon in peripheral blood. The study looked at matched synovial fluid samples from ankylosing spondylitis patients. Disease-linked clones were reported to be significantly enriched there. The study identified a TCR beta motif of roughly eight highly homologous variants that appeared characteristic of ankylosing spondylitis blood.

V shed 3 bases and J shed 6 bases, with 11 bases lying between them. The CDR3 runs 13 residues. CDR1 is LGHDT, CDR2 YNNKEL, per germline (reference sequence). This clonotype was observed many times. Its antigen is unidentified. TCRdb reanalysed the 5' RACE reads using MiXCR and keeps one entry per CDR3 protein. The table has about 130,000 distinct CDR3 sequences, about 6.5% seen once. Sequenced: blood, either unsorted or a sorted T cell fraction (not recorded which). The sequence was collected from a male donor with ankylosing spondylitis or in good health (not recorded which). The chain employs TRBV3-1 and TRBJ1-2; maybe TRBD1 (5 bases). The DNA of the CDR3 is TGTGCCAGCAGCCACGCCGGGACGGATGGCTACACCTTC. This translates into CASSHAGTDGYTF.